This TCR beta chain was sequenced in a study of a mutant IDH1 vaccine in newly diagnosed glioma. CDR1 is MNHEY, CDR2 SVGAGI, per germline. The CDR3 is 14 residues long. V lost 8 bases and J 2 bases, leaving 16 bases between the germline ends. Concerning this clone: Its antigen remains unidentified.

Method: immunoSEQ multiplex PCR; TCRdb's copy keeps in-frame clones and lacks some. The profile shows tens of thousands of clones, 84% of them singletons. Sample time point: week 23, last vaccination. In the vaccine, a single dose held 300 ug of the mutant IDH1 20-mer peptide, along with topical imiquimod. This receptor was identified in a man aged 18-30 years with glioma. The material was PBMCs, obtained from a glioma patient whose treatment included an IDH1 peptide vaccine. The V and J genes are TRBV6-5 and TRBJ2-7; D not certain. CDR3 protein: CASHPGGRPYEQYF. For the CDR3, the DNA is TGTGCCAGCCACCCCGGCGGAAGACCCTACGAGCAGTACTTC.